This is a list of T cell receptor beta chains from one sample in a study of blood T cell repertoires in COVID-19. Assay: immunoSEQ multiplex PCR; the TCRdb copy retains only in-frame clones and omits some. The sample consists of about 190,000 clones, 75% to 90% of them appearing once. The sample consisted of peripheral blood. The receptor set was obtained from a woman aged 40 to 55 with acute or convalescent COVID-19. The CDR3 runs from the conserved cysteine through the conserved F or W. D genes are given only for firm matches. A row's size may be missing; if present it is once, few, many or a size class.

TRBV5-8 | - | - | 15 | CASSWGGTSNTEAFF
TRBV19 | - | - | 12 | CASSDWYNEQFF
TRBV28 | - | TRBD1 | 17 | CASSLWGDRGLNYGYTF
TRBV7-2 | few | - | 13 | CASSPLRQQPQHF
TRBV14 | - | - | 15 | CASSQDLAGVREQYF
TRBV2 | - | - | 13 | CASKPGINEKLFF
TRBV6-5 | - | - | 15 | CASMFNPGASEKLFF
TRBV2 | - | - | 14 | CASRVDSLVYEQYF
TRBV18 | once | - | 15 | CASSPRGLGSYEQYF
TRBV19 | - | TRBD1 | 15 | CASSTDRGLYNEQFF
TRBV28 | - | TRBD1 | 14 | CASTSGTGNSPLHF
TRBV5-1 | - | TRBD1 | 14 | CASTDRGGNTEAFF
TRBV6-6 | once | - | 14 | CASTTQYREQPQHF
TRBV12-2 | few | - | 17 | CASRPANFRWGDSPLHF
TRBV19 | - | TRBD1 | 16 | CATLSKGAGSNQPQHF
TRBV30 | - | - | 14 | CAWSVYSMNTEAFF
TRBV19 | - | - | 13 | CASVGHINQPQHF
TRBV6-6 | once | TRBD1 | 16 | CASSYSLGQATGELFF
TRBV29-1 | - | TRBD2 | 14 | CSVEDRGGWETQYF
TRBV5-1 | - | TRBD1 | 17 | CASSFSPGDRGYNEQFF
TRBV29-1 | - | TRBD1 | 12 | CSAGTVTEKLFF
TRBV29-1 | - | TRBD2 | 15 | CSVEELAGGVYEQYF
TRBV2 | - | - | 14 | CASSGVGNYQPQHF
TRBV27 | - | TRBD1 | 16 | CASSPGQGGNPHEQYF
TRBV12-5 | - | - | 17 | CASGLVRSAGETGELFF